This T cell receptor beta chain was profiled in a study of T-cell reconstitution after alpha-beta-depleted transplantation in children. There are a few counts of this clonotype. Its specificity is unknown. General observations from the study: T-cell counts and diversity at one year post-transplant came mainly from newly produced T cells. After transplant, at about two months, alpha-beta T cells were reportedly derived from several hundred expanded graft clones. After transplant, high TCRbeta diversity at day 60 in some patients arose from surviving recipient T cells and thymic progenitors.

TCRbeta library construction was performed incorporating unique molecular identifiers. TCRdb reprocessed the PCR reads with MiXCR, giving one entry per CDR3 protein. The repertoire has about 340,000 distinct CDR3 sequences, around 16% of them found once; the top ten carry roughly 40%. The source of this sequence is a male patient between 2 and 10 years old who had a stem cell transplant for acute lymphoblastic leukemia, so the T cells may come from the graft donor. The specimen was PBMCs, mostly from graft donor cells, collected 360 days after TCRalphabeta/CD19-depleted stem cell transplant.

The CDR3 sequence: CASSLAPGQGMSSSYNEQFF. The CDR3 DNA sequence: TGCGCCAGCAGCTTGGCTCCGGGACAGGGGATGTCGAGCTCCTACAATGAGCAGTTCTTC. The chain recombines TRBV5-1 with TRBJ2-1; TRBD1 aligns across 10 bases. The CDR3 length is 20 residues. Per the germline V gene, CDR1 is SGHRS and CDR2 is YFSETQ. V gave up 0 bases and J gave up 0 bases; unmatched junction bases: 12.